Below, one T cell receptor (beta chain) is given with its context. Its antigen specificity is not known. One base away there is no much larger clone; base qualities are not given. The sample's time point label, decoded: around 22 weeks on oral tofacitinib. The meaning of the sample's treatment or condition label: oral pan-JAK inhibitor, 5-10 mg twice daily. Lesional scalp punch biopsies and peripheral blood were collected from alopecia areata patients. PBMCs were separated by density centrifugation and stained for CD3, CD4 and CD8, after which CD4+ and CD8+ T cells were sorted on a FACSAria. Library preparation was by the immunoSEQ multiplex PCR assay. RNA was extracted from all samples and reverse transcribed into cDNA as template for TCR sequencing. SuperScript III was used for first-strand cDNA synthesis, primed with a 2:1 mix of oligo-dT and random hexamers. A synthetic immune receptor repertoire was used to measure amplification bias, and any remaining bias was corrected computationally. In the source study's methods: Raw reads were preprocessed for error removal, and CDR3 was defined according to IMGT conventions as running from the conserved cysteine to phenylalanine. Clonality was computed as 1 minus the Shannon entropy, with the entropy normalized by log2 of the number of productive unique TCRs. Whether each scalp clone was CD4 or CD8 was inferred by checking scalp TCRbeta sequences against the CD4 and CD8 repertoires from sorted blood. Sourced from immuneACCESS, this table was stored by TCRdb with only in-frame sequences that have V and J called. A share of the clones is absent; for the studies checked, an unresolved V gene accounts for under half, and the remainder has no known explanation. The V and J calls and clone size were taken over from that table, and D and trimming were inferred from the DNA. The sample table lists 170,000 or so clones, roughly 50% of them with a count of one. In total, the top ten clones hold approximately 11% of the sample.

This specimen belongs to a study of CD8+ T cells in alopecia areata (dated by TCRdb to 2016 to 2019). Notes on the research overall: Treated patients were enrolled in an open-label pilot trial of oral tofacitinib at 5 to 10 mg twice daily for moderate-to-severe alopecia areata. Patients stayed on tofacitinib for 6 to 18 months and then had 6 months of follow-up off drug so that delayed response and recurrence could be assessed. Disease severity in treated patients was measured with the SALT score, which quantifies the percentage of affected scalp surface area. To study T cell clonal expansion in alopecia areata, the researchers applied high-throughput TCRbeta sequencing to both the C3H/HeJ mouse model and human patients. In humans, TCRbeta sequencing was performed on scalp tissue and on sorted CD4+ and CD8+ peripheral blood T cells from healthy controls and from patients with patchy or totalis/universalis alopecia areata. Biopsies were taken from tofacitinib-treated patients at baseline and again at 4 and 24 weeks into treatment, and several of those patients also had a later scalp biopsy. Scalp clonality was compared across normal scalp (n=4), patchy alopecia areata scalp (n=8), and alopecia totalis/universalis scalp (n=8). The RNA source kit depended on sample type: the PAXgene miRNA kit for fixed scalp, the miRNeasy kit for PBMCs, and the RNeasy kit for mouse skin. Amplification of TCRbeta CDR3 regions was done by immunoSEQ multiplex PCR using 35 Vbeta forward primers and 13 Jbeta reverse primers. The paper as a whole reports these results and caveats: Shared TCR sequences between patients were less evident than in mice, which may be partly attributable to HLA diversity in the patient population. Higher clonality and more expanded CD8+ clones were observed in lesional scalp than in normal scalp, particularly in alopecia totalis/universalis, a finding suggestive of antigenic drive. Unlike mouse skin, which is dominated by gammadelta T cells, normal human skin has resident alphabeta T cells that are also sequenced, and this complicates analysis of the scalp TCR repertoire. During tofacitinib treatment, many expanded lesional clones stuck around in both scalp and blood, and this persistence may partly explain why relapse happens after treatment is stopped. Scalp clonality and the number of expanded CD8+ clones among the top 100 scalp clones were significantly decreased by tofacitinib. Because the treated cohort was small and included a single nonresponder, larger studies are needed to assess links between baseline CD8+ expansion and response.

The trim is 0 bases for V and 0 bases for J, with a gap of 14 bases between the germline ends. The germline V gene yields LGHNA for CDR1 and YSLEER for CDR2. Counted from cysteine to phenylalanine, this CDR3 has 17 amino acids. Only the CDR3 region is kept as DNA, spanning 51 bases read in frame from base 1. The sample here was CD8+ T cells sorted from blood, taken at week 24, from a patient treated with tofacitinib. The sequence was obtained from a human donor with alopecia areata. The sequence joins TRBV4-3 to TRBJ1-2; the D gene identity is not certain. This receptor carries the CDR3 CASSQDLWSRANYGYTF. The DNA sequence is TGCGCCAGCAGCCAAGATCTCTGGTCCCGAGCTAACTATGGCTACACCTTC.